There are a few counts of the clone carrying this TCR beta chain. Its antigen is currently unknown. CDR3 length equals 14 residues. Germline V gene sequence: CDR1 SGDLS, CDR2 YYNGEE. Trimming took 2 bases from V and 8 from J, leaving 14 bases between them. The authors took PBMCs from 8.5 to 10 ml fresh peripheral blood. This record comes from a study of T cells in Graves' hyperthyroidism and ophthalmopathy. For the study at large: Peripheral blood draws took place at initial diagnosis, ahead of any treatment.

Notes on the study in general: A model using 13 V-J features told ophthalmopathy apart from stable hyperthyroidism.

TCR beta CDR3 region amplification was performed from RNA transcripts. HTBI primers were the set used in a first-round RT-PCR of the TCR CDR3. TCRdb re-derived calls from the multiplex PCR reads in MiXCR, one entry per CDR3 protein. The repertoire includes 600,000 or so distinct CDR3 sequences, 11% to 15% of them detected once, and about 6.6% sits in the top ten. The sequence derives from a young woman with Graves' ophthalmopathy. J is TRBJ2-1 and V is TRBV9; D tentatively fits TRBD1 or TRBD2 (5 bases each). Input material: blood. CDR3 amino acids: CASSVRDGGDEQFF. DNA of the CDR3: TGTGCCAGCAGCGTTCGGGACGGCGGCGATGAGCAGTTCTTC.